One sample yielded the 2 T cell receptor beta chains listed below, sequenced in a study of breast tumors, draining lymph nodes, adjacent tissues (dated by TCRdb to the mid-2010s). Lymph node samples were obtained from the axillary draining lymph nodes of breast cancer patients. Receptor libraries were prepared by multiplex PCR. Sequencing relied on an Illumina HiSeq 2000. Clones were called with MiXCR by TCRdb after fastp trimmed the public reads at Q25, and only in-frame beta chains were retained. Duplicate CDR3 protein sequences are folded into a single record with the most common DNA and genes. For this sample there are fewer than 200,000 distinct CDR3 sequences; approximately 33% appear just once. 4.3% of the sample lies in the top ten. Sample: axillary lymph node tissue. These receptors all stem from a female donor with breast cancer. Some clones in this sample may be carry-over from other donors' samples.

The chain joins TRBV20-1 to TRBJ1-1; 8 bases agree with TRBD1. This CDR3 is 12 amino acids long. Germline CDR1 DFQATT, CDR2 SNEGSKA (reference sequence). Unmatched junction bases numbered 5, after V lost 6 bases and J lost 5 bases. CDR3 residues: CSAPNRGTEAFF. The CDR3 bases are TGCAGTGCACCCAACAGGGGGACTGAAGCTTTCTTT.

This clonotype was detected ten times or more. The chain recombines TRBV6-5 with TRBJ2-7; TRBD1 aligns across 9 bases. With 5 bases clipped from V and 4 bases from J, the junction kept 9 bases outside the gene matches. CDR3 length: 15 residues. Germline CDR1 MNHEY, CDR2 SVGAGI. CDR3 in DNA: TGTGCCAGCAGTCGACAACCGGGACAGGGATACGAGCAGTACTTC. Amino acid sequence: CASSRQPGQGYEQYF.